These T cell receptor beta chains were read from a single sample in a study of cytomegalovirus exposure and HLA in healthy donors. Method: immunoSEQ multiplex PCR; TCRdb's copy keeps in-frame clones and lacks some. The data contain just over 200,000 clones, under 85% of them singletons. Sequencing used PBMCs. These receptors all stem from a man between 50 and 59 years old in good health and CMV-seronegative. CDR3s leave out the opening cysteine and the closing phenylalanine or tryptophan.

j_gene | v_gene | CDR3aa
TRBJ2-2 | TRBV19 | ASSPRTSYTGELF
TRBJ2-2 | TRBV18 | ASSLQGALSGELF
TRBJ2-6 | TRBV7-3 | ASSSNSGANVLT
TRBJ2-7 | TRBV18 | ASSQTGGYEQY
TRBJ1-1 | TRBV28 | ASSLTGARAF
TRBJ1-5 | TRBV19 | ATRGVLTGLNQPQH
TRBJ1-3 | TRBV9 | ASSVEGAGNTIY
TRBJ1-1 | TRBV2 | ASRAGAQGTEAF
TRBJ1-4 | TRBV19 | ASQRQGLNEKLF
TRBJ1-4 | TRBV5-5 | ASSTGGDLRPTNEKLF
TRBJ1-4 | TRBV19 | ATGGGRLREKLF
TRBJ1-2 | TRBV7-2 | ASSFNEGSTYGYT